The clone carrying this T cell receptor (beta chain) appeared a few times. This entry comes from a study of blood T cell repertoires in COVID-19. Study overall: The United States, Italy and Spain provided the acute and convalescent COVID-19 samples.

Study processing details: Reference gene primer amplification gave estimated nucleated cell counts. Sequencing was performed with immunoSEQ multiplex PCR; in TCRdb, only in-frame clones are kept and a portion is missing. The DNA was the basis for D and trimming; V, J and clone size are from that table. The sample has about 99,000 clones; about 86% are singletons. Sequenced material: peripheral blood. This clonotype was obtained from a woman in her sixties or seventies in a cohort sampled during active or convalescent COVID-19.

CDR3 amino acids: CASSQRTGGKIEKLFF. DNA for the CDR3: TGTGCCAGCAGTCAGCGGACAGGGGGCAAGATTGAAAAACTGTTTTTT. The chain combines TRBV6-2 or TRBV6-3 with TRBJ1-4; 11 bases are shared with TRBD1. The V and J ends lost 5 bases and 7 bases, in that order; junction bases with no gene match: 9. The CDR3 runs to 16 residues. Germline CDR1 MNHEY, CDR2 SVGEGT.